Presented here are 7 T cell receptor beta chains from one specimen sequenced in a study of sequential checkpoint blockade in melanoma. The treatment denotes: randomized to nivolumab then ipilimumab (arm A) or the reverse (arm B). The data were produced by immunoSEQ multiplex PCR, yet TCRdb's version contains in-frame clones alone and is incomplete. The sample holds approximately 2,000 clones, over 25% seen once. The starting material was tumor tissue (inferred from file names), obtained from a patient given nivolumab and ipilimumab in sequence. The receptors here all came from a human donor with melanoma.

The sample holds a few counts of this clone. The chain joins TRBV5-1 to TRBJ2-7; 8 nucleotides match TRBD2. V lost 5 bases and J lost 3; bases outside the gene matches: 7. Germline loops: CDR1 SGHRS, CDR2 YFSETQ. The CDR3 sequence is 14 residues long. The chain's CDR3 is CASRGLEKGYEQYF. The CDR3, as DNA: TGCGCCAGCAGGGGACTAGAAAAGGGCTACGAGCAGTACTTC.

This chain links TRBV29-1 with TRBJ1-1; 7 bases line up with TRBD1. The CDR3 runs to 14 residues. The germline gives CDR1 SQVTM, CDR2 ANQGSEA. J gave up 2 bases and V 6 bases, and 9 bases lay outside the gene matches. CDR3 in amino acids: CSVSDRARNTEAFF. Written as DNA, the CDR3 is TGCAGCGTGTCAGACAGGGCGAGAAACACTGAAGCTTTCTTT.

Relative to its sample, this clone is medium-sized. The chain combines TRBV11-3 with TRBJ1-2, with D hard to call. The CDR3 is made up of 15 amino acids. The germline V and J ends were trimmed by 5 bases and 6 bases, with 19 bases remaining between them. Looked up from germline, CDR1 is SGHNT and CDR2 is YENEEA. The chain's CDR3 is CASSPLEPGSNGYTF. CDR3 DNA sequence: TGTGCCAGCAGCCCCTTAGAGCCGGGTTCCAATGGCTACACCTTC.

This clone appeared a few times. This rearrangement joins TRBV28 to TRBJ1-5; D is perhaps TRBD1 (5 bases). The CDR3 has 15 residues. Germline V CDR1 and CDR2: MDHEN, SYDVKM. V was pared by 5 bases and J by 1 base, with 12 bases between. As DNA, the CDR3 is TGTGCCAGCAGTCCACTTCGGGGGAGCAATCAGCCCCAGCATTTT. It yields the protein CASSPLRGSNQPQHF.

This clone occurred once. CDR3 amino acids: CASRGGGSGYTF. In DNA, the CDR3 is TGTGCCAGTAGGGGAGGGGGAAGTGGCTACACCTTC. The rearrangement uses TRBV19 and TRBJ1-2; D is perhaps TRBD1 (6 bases). This CDR3 contains 12 residues. Germline CDR1 reads LNHDA; CDR2 reads SQIVND (reference sequence). The germline V and J ends were trimmed by 6 bases and 7 bases, with 12 bases remaining between them.

V is TRBV5-1 and J is TRBJ1-6; 8 bases match TRBD1. CDR3 length equals 17 residues. J gave up 9 bases and V 4 bases, and 15 bases lay outside the gene matches. CDR1 and CDR2 from the germline V gene are SGHRS and YFSETQ. This CDR3 is CASSVQPQGALSSPLHF. As DNA, the CDR3 is TGCGCCAGCAGCGTACAACCCCAGGGGGCGCTGAGTTCACCCCTCCACTTT.

The chain has TRBV15 and TRBJ1-1; no definite D call. The V gene's germline CDR1 is LNHNV and CDR2 YYDKDF (reference sequence). V shed 5 bases and J shed 3 bases, with 16 bases lying between them. The CDR3 loop spans 15 amino acids. The CDR3 sequence is CATSGTGIDDTEAFF. CDR3 bases: TGTGCCACCAGCGGAACCGGGATCGACGACACTGAAGCTTTCTTT.